This paragraph reports one TCR beta chain. This sample is drawn from a study of T cell responses to AZD1222 COVID-19 vaccine. Clones were read by immunoSEQ multiplex PCR, and TCRdb kept only the in-frame ones, dropping some. The sample lists some 160,000 clones, 85% to 95% occurring once. Germline V gene sequence: CDR1 DFQATT, CDR2 SNEGSKA (reference sequence). The CDR3 has 11 amino acids. Trimming left V 0 bases short and J 10 bases short, with 9 bases between. The chain is built from TRBV20-1 and TRBJ1-1; D ambiguous. This sequence originates from an adult in good health. This specimen consisted of peripheral blood, obtained on day 0 of AZD1222 vaccination. For the CDR3, the DNA is TGCAGTGCTAGAGATATGGGTACAGCTTTCTTT. It encodes CSARDMGTAFF.